Listed here is a single T cell receptor beta chain. Its antigen is unknown. After removal of 1 base from V and 6 bases from J, the junction contained 15 bases not matched to a gene. Germline assignment: CDR1 SGHVS and CDR2 FQNEAQ. The CDR3 sequence is 19 residues long. The entry originates in a study of T cell responses to AZD1222 COVID-19 vaccine. General observations from the study: Most donors were white British, females outnumbered males, and clonal diversity was possibly underestimated. Per reports, nearly half of all spike-specific TCRs target regions that are unmutated in variants. Baseline testing showed seropositivity in only six AZD1222 recipients. Sampling that yielded the repertoires occurred only after the peak T cell response.

Repertoires were generated with immunoSEQ multiplex PCR, while TCRdb's copy carries only in-frame clones and drops some. The data show approximately 80,000 clones, 75% to 90% seen once. The sequencing used peripheral blood, collected on day 0 of AZD1222 vaccination. This chain links TRBV7-8 with TRBJ1-1, with TRBD1 matching 12 bases. The clonotype was recovered from an adult in good health. The CDR3 here is CASSLGGMGTGGARAEAFF. The CDR3 DNA follows: TGTGCCAGCAGCTTAGGAGGGATGGGGACAGGGGGCGCGAGGGCTGAAGCTTTCTTT.